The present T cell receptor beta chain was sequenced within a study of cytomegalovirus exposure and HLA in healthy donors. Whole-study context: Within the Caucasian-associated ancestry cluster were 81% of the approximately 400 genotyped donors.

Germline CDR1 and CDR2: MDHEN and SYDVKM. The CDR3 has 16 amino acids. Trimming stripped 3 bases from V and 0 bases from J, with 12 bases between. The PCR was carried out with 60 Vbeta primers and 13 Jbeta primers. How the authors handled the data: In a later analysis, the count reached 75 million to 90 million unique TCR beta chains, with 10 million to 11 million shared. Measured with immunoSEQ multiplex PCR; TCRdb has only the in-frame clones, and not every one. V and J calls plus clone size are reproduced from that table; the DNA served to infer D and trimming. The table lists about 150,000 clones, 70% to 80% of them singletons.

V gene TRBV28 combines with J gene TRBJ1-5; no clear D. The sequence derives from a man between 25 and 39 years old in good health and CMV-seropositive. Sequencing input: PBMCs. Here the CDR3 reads CASSFYAYHSNQPQHF. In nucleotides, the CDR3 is TGTGCCAGCAGTTTCTACGCGTACCATAGCAATCAGCCCCAGCATTTT.